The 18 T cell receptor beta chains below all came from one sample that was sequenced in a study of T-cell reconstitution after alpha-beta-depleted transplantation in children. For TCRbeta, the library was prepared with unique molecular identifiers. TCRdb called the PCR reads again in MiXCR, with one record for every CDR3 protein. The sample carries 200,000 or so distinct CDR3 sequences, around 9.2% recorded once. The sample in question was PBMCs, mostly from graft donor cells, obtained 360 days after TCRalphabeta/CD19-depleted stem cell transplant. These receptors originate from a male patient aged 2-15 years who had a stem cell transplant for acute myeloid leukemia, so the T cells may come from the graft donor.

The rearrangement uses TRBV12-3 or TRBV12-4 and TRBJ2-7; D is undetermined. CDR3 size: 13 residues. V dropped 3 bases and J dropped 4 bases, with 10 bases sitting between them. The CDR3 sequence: CASSFGQLYEQYV. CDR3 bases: TGTGCCAGCAGTTTTGGGCAGCTTTACGAGCAGTACGTC.

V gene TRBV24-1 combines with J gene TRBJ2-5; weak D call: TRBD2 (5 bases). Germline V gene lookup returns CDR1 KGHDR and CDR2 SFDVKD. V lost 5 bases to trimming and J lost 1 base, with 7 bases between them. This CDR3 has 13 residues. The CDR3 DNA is TGTGCCACCAGTGGAGGGATCCAAGAGACCCAGTACTTC. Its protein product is CATSGGIQETQYF.

The CDR3 DNA reads as TGCGCCAGCAGCTTGGTGGGGACTAATGAAAAACTGTTTTTT. It codes for CASSLVGTNEKLFF. V is TRBV5-1 and J is TRBJ1-4; no firm D call. This CDR3 is 14 amino acids long. The germline V and J ends were trimmed by 0 bases and 2 bases, with 5 bases remaining between them. CDR1 SGHRS and CDR2 YFSETQ come from the germline V gene.

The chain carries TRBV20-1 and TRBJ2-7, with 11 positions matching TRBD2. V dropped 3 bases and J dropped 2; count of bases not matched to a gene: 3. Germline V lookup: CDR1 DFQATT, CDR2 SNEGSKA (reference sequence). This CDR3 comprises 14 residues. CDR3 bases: TGCAGTGCTAGTAAGGGACTAGCGGCCTACGAGCAGTACTTC. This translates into CSASKGLAAYEQYF.

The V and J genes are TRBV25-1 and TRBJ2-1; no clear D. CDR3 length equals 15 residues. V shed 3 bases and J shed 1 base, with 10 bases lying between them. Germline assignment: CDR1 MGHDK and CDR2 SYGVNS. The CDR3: CASSDLVGSYNEQFF. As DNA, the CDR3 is TGTGCCAGCAGTGACCTTGTGGGGTCCTACAATGAGCAGTTCTTC.

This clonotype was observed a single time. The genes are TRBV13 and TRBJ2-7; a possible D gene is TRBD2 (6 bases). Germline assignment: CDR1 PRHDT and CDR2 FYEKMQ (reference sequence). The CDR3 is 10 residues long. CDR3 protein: CFSGTYEQYF. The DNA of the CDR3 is TGTTTTAGCGGTACCTACGAGCAGTACTTC.

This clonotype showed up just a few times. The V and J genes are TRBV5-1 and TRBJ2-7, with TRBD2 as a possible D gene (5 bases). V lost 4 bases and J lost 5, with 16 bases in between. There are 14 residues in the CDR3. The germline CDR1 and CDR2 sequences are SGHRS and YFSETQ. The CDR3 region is CASSDRGDGNEQYF. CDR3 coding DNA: TGCGCCAGCAGCGACCGGGGAGACGGCAACGAGCAGTACTTC.

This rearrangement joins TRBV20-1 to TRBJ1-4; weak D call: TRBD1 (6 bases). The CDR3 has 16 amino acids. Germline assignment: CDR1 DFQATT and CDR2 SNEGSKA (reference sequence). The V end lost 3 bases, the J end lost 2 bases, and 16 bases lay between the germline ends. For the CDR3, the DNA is TGCAGTGCTAGGTCACCGGGACACCACACTAATGAAAAACTGTTTTTT. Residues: CSARSPGHHTNEKLFF.

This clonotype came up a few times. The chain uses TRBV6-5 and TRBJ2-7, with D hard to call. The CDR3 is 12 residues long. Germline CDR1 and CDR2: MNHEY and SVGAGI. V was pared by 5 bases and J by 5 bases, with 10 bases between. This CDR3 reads CASSSDPHEQYF. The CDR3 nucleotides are TGTGCCAGCAGTAGCGACCCCCACGAGCAGTACTTC.

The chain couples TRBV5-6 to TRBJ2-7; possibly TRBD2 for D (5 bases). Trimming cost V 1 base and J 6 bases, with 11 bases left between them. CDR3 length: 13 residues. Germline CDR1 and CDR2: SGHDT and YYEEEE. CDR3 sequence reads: CASSLLNGVEQYV. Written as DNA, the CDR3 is TGTGCCAGCAGCTTGCTAAACGGGGTCGAGCAGTACGTC.

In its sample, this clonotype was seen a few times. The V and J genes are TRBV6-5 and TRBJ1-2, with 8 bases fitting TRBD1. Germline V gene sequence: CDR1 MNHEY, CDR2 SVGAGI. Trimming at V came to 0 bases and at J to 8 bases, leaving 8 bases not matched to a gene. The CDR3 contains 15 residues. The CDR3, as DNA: TGTGCCAGCAGTTACTCACCGGACAGGGAAGGAGGCTACACCTTC. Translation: CASSYSPDREGGYTF.

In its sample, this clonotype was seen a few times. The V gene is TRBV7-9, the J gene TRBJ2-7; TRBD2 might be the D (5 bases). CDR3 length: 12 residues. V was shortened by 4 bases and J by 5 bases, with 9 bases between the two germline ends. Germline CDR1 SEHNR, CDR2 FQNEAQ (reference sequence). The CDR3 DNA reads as TGTGCCAGCAGCTCCTCCGGGAACGAGCAGTACGTC. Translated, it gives CASSSSGNEQYV.

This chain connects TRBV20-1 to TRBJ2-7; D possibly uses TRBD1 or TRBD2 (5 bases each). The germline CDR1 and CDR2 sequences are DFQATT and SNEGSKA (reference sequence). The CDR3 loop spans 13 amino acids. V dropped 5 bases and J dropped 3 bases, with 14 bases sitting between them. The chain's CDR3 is CSAARDPSYEQYF. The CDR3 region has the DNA TGCAGTGCTGCCCGGGACCCAAGCTACGAGCAGTACTTC.

In nucleotides, the CDR3 is TGTGCCAGCAGTTACGATGGGAAGTCCTATAATTCACCCCTCCACTTT. Its translation is CASSYDGKSYNSPLHF. V gene TRBV6-5 combines with J gene TRBJ1-6; D ambiguous. This CDR3 comprises 16 residues. Per germline, CDR1 MNHEY and CDR2 SVGAGI. The germline V and J ends were trimmed by 2 bases and 1 base, with 9 bases remaining between them.

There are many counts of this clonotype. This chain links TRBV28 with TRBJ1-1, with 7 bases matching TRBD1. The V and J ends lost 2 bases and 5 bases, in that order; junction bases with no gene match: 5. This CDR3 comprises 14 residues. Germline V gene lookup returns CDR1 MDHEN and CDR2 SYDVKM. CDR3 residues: CASSLDREGTEAFF. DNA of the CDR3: TGTGCCAGCAGTTTAGACAGGGAGGGGACTGAAGCTTTCTTT.

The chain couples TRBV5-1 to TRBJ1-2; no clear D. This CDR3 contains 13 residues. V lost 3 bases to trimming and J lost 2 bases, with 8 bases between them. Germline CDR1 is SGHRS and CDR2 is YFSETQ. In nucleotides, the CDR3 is TGCGCCAGCAGCTCGACAAGAAACTATGGCTACACCTTC. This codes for CASSSTRNYGYTF.

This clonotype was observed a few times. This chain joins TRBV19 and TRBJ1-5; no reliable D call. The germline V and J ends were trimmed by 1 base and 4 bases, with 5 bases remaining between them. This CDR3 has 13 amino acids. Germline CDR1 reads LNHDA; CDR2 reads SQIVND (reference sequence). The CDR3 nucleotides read TGTGCCAGTAGTATAGTACAGAATCAGCCCCAGCATTTT. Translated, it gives CASSIVQNQPQHF. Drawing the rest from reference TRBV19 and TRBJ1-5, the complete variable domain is DGGITQSPKYLFRKEGQNVTLSCEQNLNHDAMYWYRQDPGQGLRLIYYSQIVNDFQKGDIAEGYSVSREKKESFPLTVTSAQKNPTAFYLCASSIVQNQPQHFGDGTRLSIL.

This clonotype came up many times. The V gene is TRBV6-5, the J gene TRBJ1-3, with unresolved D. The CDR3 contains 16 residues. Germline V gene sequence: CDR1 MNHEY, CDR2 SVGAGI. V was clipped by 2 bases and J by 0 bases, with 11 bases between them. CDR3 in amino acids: CASSYSSPSSGNTIYF. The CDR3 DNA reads TGTGCCAGCAGTTACAGTTCGCCGAGCTCTGGAAACACCATATATTTT.